The 23 T cell receptor beta chains listed next were all sequenced from one sample in a study of cytotoxic CD8 clonotypes in ibrutinib-treated CLL. Sequencing was performed with immunoSEQ multiplex PCR; in TCRdb, only in-frame clones are kept and a portion is missing. The table records some 170,000 clones, 70% to 90% of them present only once. The sample here was PBMCs, taken at disease progression, from a patient treated with ibrutinib. The source is a human donor with chronic lymphocytic leukemia.

The chain couples TRBV7-8 to TRBJ1-1; tentatively, D is TRBD1 (6 bases). The CDR3 totals 13 residues. The germline gives CDR1 SGHVS, CDR2 FQNEAQ. Trimming took off 1 base at V and 6 bases at J, with 9 bases between the two ends. This CDR3 is CASSLVTGPEAFF. DNA of the CDR3: TGTGCCAGCAGCTTAGTGACAGGACCTGAAGCTTTCTTT.

The DNA of the CDR3 is TGTGCCAGCAGTGTGGAAGGATATGAAGCTTTCTTT. Its protein product is CASSVEGYEAFF. The genes are TRBV2 and TRBJ1-1; D unclear. The CDR3 has 12 amino acids. Germline V gene data show CDR1 as SNHLY and CDR2 as FYNNEI. The germline V and J ends were trimmed by 4 bases and 7 bases, with 10 bases remaining between them.

The chain links TRBV11-3 to TRBJ2-7, with 7 bases fitting TRBD2. The V gene end was trimmed by 5 bases and the J gene end by 6 bases; junction bases not matched to a gene: 4. This CDR3 has 12 amino acids. CDR1 SGHNT and CDR2 YENEEA come from the germline V gene. The CDR3 is CASSPRGGEQYF. The CDR3 nucleotides read TGTGCCAGCAGCCCCCGCGGGGGCGAGCAGTACTTC. Full variable domain (missing parts from reference TRBV11-3 and TRBJ2-7): EAGVVQSPRYKIIEKKQPVAFWCNPISGHNTLYWYLQNLGQGPELLIRYENEEAVDDSQLPKDRFSAERLKGVDSTLKIQPAELGDSAVYLCASSPRGGEQYFGPGTRLTVT.

The chain recombines TRBV5-1 with TRBJ1-1; D is undetermined. Between the trimmed V and J ends, which lost 2 bases and 0 bases, there was a span of 8 bases. The CDR3 runs to 14 residues. In germline, CDR1 is SGHRS, CDR2 YFSETQ. The CDR3 sequence is CASSLPGVNTEAFF. CDR3 DNA sequence: TGCGCCAGCAGCTTACCCGGAGTGAACACTGAAGCTTTCTTT. The full variable domain, with the rest looked up from reference TRBV5-1 and TRBJ1-1, is KAGVTQTPRYLIKTRGQQVTLSCSPISGHRSVSWYQQTPGQGLQFLFEYFSETQRNKGNFPGRFSGRQFSNSRSEMNVSTLELGDSALYLCASSLPGVNTEAFFGQGTRLTVV.

The chain combines TRBV6-1 with TRBJ1-5; maybe TRBD1 (5 bases). CDR3 size: 12 residues. Between the trimmed V and J ends, which lost 8 bases and 3 bases, there was a span of 8 bases. Germline loops: CDR1 MNHNS, CDR2 SASEGT. CDR3 nucleotides: TGTGCCAGCTCGGGGGACAATCAGCCCCAGCATTTT. Translation: CASSGDNQPQHF.

The chain is built from TRBV14 and TRBJ2-7; D gene uncertain. Germline lookup yields CDR1 SGHDN and CDR2 FVKESK. The CDR3 length is 14 residues. Deletions cut 1 base from V and 3 bases from J, with 10 bases between. CDR3 coding DNA: TGTGCCAGCAGCCAAGTTGGTATGGACTACGAGCAGTACTTC. Protein product: CASSQVGMDYEQYF.

The chain links TRBV5-1 to TRBJ2-3, with D maybe TRBD1 (8 bases). CDR3 size: 17 residues. Germline V gene data show CDR1 as SGHRS and CDR2 as YFSETQ. The V end lost 6 bases, the J end lost 6 bases, and 26 bases lay between the germline ends. The CDR3, as DNA: TGCGCCAGCAACGCGGGAGTCACAGGGGGGTTGTCGGATACGCAGTATTTT. This sequence encodes CASNAGVTGGLSDTQYF.

This chain uses TRBV7-9 with TRBJ1-2; D perhaps matches TRBD1 (5 bases). The CDR3 runs to 15 residues. Trimming cost V 4 bases and J 3 bases, with 15 bases left between them. In germline, CDR1 is SEHNR, CDR2 FQNEAQ (reference sequence). The CDR3 sequence is CASSWDYRAYYGYTF. CDR3 DNA sequence: TGTGCCAGCAGCTGGGACTATCGAGCTTACTATGGCTACACCTTC.

V usage is TRBV7-3 and J usage is TRBJ2-7; the D is unclear. CDR1 and CDR2 from the germline V gene are SGHTA and FQGTGA. V lost 0 bases and J lost 2, with 5 bases in between. The CDR3 is 13 amino acids. The CDR3 loop reads CASSLTHTYEQYF. CDR3 coding DNA: TGTGCCAGCAGCTTAACCCATACCTACGAGCAGTACTTC.

V is TRBV11-2 and J is TRBJ1-3; D is uncertain. The length of the CDR3 is 12 residues. The ends were cut back, 3 bases at V and 4 bases at J, with 4 bases in the middle. CDR1 is SGHAT and CDR2 is FQNNGV in the germline V gene. The DNA of the CDR3 is TGTGCCAGCAGCTTTCGGGGAAACACCATATATTTT. Its protein is CASSFRGNTIYF. Complete variable domain (other parts from reference TRBV11-2 and TRBJ1-3): EAGVAQSPRYKIIEKRQSVAFWCNPISGHATLYWYQQILGQGPKLLIQFQNNGVVDDSQLPKDRFSAERLKGVDSTLKIQPAKLEDSAVYLCASSFRGNTIYFGEGSWLTVV.

This chain joins TRBV9 and TRBJ1-4, with TRBD1 matching 8 bases. The ends lost 2 bases at V and 5 bases at J; junction bases unmatched: 11. Germline CDR1 and CDR2: SGDLS and YYNGEE. The CDR3 is 17 amino acids. CDR3 in DNA: TGTGCCAGCAGCGTTGGGATCGGGACAGGACTAAATGAAAAACTGTTTTTT. It yields the protein CASSVGIGTGLNEKLFF.

The chain uses TRBV7-6 and TRBJ2-3; 7 bases match TRBD2. This CDR3 contains 17 residues. CDR1 is SGHVS and CDR2 is FNYEAQ in the germline V gene. With V trimmed by 7 bases and J by 4 bases, 17 bases remained unmatched. The CDR3 is CASTKSVGLVWPDTQYF. The CDR3 bases are TGTGCCAGCACCAAATCCGTAGGACTAGTTTGGCCAGATACGCAGTATTTT.

V gene TRBV4-1 combines with J gene TRBJ2-7, with D maybe TRBD2 (6 bases). Germline V lookup: CDR1 MGHRA, CDR2 YSYEKL. The CDR3 extends over 14 amino acids. V lost 1 base, J lost 1 base, and 8 bases lay in between. The CDR3 region is CASSQVGGSYEQYF. CDR3 nucleotide sequence: TGCGCCAGCAGCCAAGTGGGAGGATCCTACGAGCAGTACTTC.

This chain links TRBV7-3 with TRBJ1-2, with a possible D match to TRBD1 (5 bases). CDR1 and CDR2 (germline): SGHTA, FQGTGA. The CDR3 extends over 13 amino acids. V lost 5 bases and J lost 5, with 12 bases in between. As DNA, the CDR3 is TGTGCCAGCAGCCCAGGGCCTGAGTATGGCTACACCTTC. Translation: CASSPGPEYGYTF.

This clone was picked up one time. The chain combines TRBV11-3 with TRBJ2-2; 8 nucleotides agree with TRBD2. The CDR3 is made up of 16 amino acids. V dropped 0 bases and J dropped 8; count of bases not matched to a gene: 8. CDR1 and CDR2 from the germline V gene are SGHNT and YENEEA. The CDR3 DNA sequence: TGTGCCAGCAGCTTAGATCGACGCGGGAGGTCAGGGGAGCTGTTTTTT. Translated, it gives CASSLDRRGRSGELFF. Drawing the rest from reference TRBV11-3 and TRBJ2-2, the complete variable domain is EAGVVQSPRYKIIEKKQPVAFWCNPISGHNTLYWYLQNLGQGPELLIRYENEEAVDDSQLPKDRFSAERLKGVDSTLKIQPAELGDSAVYLCASSLDRRGRSGELFFGEGSRLTVL.

The chain is built from TRBV10-2 and TRBJ2-2, with TRBD2 as a possible D gene (5 bases). Germline V gene sequence: CDR1 WSHSY, CDR2 SAAADI. This CDR3 spans 18 amino acids. Trimming removed 2 bases at V and 4 bases at J, with 20 bases between. The CDR3 DNA reads as TGCGCCAGCAGTGAGGGAGTTAGTGGGAGTCTCGGCACCGGGGAGCTGTTTTTT. Translating it yields CASSEGVSGSLGTGELFF.

The chain couples TRBV12-5 to TRBJ2-7; either TRBD1 or TRBD2 may fit D (5 bases each). Germline V gives CDR1 LGHNT, CDR2 FRNRAP. The CDR3 runs to 14 residues. Trimming removed 3 bases from V and 6 bases from J, with 15 bases in between. CDR3 nucleotides: TGTGCTAGTGGTTTCGGGACCTCCGACTCCGAGCAGTACTTC. Protein product: CASGFGTSDSEQYF. Full variable domain (outside the CDR3, taken from reference TRBV12-5 and TRBJ2-7): DARVTQTPRHKVTEMGQEVTMRCQPILGHNTVFWYRQTMMQGLELLAYFRNRAPLDDSGMPKDRFSAEMPDATLATLKIQPSEPRDSAVYFCASGFGTSDSEQYFGPGTRLTVT.

The chain links TRBV19 to TRBJ2-1; D not certain. CDR1 and CDR2 (germline): LNHDA, SQIVND (reference sequence). V was pared by 3 bases and J by 4 bases, with 13 bases between. This CDR3 has 15 amino acids. The CDR3 loop is CASSINSIWYNEQFF. The CDR3 DNA sequence: TGTGCCAGTAGTATTAACAGTATCTGGTACAATGAGCAGTTCTTC.

About this clone itself: Other nucleotide sequences from this sample produce the same CDR3. This chain joins TRBV5-1 and TRBJ1-1; D is uncertain. V was shortened by 1 base and J by 3 bases, with 4 bases between the two germline ends. From germline, CDR1 is SGHRS and CDR2 YFSETQ. The CDR3 runs 12 residues. The CDR3 DNA follows: TGCGCCAGCAGCTTGACCGACACTGAAGCTTTCTTT. This translates into CASSLTDTEAFF.

This clone was seen once. This chain connects TRBV19 to TRBJ2-1; TRBD2 agrees at 8 bases. J was trimmed by 4 bases and V by 4 bases; bases with no gene match: 6. Germline V lookup: CDR1 LNHDA, CDR2 SQIVND (reference sequence). The CDR3 runs to 15 residues. CDR3 residues: CASSRREGRYNEQFF. In DNA form, the CDR3 reads TGTGCCAGTAGTAGACGGGAGGGCCGATACAATGAGCAGTTCTTC. Filled out from reference TRBV19 and TRBJ2-1, the complete variable domain reads DGGITQSPKYLFRKEGQNVTLSCEQNLNHDAMYWYRQDPGQGLRLIYYSQIVNDFQKGDIAEGYSVSREKKESFPLTVTSAQKNPTAFYLCASSRREGRYNEQFFGPGTRLTVL.

The chain's CDR3 is CASSGLGGNTIYF. DNA of the CDR3: TGTGCCAGCAGCGGACTTGGTGGAAACACCATATATTTT. V and J are TRBV2 and TRBJ1-3; D is ambiguous. Germline loops: CDR1 SNHLY, CDR2 FYNNEI. V was pared by 6 bases and J by 3 bases, with 9 bases between. The length of the CDR3 is 13 residues.

The chain carries TRBV7-2 and TRBJ2-1, with D tentatively TRBD2 (5 bases). There are 14 residues in the CDR3. CDR1 is SGHTA, CDR2 FQGNSA, per germline. V lost 3 bases and J 0 bases, leaving 6 bases between the germline ends. CDR3 protein: CASSFSDSYNEQFF. In DNA, the CDR3 is TGTGCCAGCAGCTTTAGCGACTCCTACAATGAGCAGTTCTTC.

This clone was counted a single time. The chain couples TRBV5-1 to TRBJ2-7; D may match TRBD1 or TRBD2 (5 bases each). Germline V CDR1 and CDR2: SGHRS, YFSETQ. This CDR3 spans 17 amino acids. The ends were cut back, 1 base at V and 7 bases at J, with 24 bases in the middle. Here the CDR3 reads CASSLWAPGRNYMEQYF. The CDR3 DNA reads TGCGCCAGCAGCTTGTGGGCACCGGGACGGAACTATATGGAGCAGTACTTC. The full variable domain, in which reference TRBV5-1 and TRBJ2-7 provide the parts outside the CDR3, is KAGVTQTPRYLIKTRGQQVTLSCSPISGHRSVSWYQQTPGQGLQFLFEYFSETQRNKGNFPGRFSGRQFSNSRSEMNVSTLELGDSALYLCASSLWAPGRNYMEQYFGPGTRLTVT.